This T cell receptor beta chain stems from a study of blood T cell repertoires in COVID-19. Study background: Collection of acute and convalescent COVID-19 samples took place in the United States, Italy and Spain.

The V segment lost 4 bases and the J segment 9 bases; nucleotides outside the gene matches: 13. The CDR3 length is 15 residues. CDR1 and CDR2 from the germline V gene are SGHTA and FQGNSA. Generated by immunoSEQ multiplex PCR, the TCRdb table keeps only in-frame clones and is missing some. Of 250,000 to 350,000 clones in the sample, around 85% were seen once. Seattle's enrolled individuals joined amid active infection and were then monitored longitudinally. This sequence joins TRBV7-2 and TRBJ2-7; the match to TRBD2 covers 9 bases. The clonotype comes from a human donor with COVID-19, enrolled during active disease. The donor label of this sample is uncertain. The sequencing input was peripheral blood. The CDR3 DNA follows: TGTGCCAGCAGCTCGACTAGCGGTTCAGGGGCAGGGCAGTACTTC. Translating it yields CASSSTSGSGAGQYF. Full variable domain (rest looked up from reference TRBV7-2 and TRBJ2-7): GAGVSQSPSNKVTEKGKDVELRCDPISGHTALYWYRQSLGQGLEFLIYFQGNSAPDKSGLPSDRFSAERTGGSVSTLTIQRTQQEDSAVYLCASSSTSGSGAGQYFGPGTRLTVT.